The subject of this entry is one T cell receptor (beta chain). Its recognized antigen is unknown. Qualities for individual bases were not recorded, and no much larger clone is one base off. Looking up the germline V gene (reference sequence) yields CDR1 SGHKS and CDR2 YYEKEE. V is cut by 0 bases and J by 5 bases, and the space between the germline ends is 17 bases. Inclusive of the bounding cysteine and phenylalanine, the CDR3 is 16 residues long. The CDR3 DNA has 48 bases and is translated from base 1. Healthy HIV-negative adults with no recently reported acute infections or vaccinations were included as donors. All donors were Caucasian adults living in Nashville, Tennessee, USA. Magnetic negative selection was used to enrich CD4+ T cells, after which naive cells were positively selected on CD45RA and the negative fraction became the memory subset. After blood collection by leukapheresis, PBMCs were isolated using Ficoll-Histopaque density gradient centrifugation and then cryopreserved in the vapor phase of liquid nitrogen. Analytical flow cytometry was used to check the purity and quantity of each magnetically sorted T cell population. From each sorted fraction, genomic DNA was isolated and quantified by UV absorbance on a Nanodrop 2000c.

Using the deep immunoSEQ assay, TCR CDR3 regions were amplified from genomic DNA by multiplex PCR. Extracted genomic DNA from each cell subset was spread evenly across all wells of several immunoSEQ 96-well plates, with each plate serving as a replicate. For sorted subsets, about 200 ng genomic DNA, equal to 30,000 or so T cell genomes, was loaded into each replicate PCR. Purified libraries were measured with a Qubit 3.0 fluorometer, size-checked on a Bioanalyzer 2100, and measured again with the KAPA Library Quantification kit. A separate single-read 150-cycle Illumina NextSeq 550 flow cell was used to sequence each immunoSEQ 96-well plate. The source study handled its data this way. The immunoSEQ output contained only junctional sequences without quality scores, so filtering could not match that applied to full-length reads. Sequences were annotated with PyIR, a Python wrapper for IgBLAST v1.9, using IMGT germline references to assign V/J genes and CDR3. Reads with weak V/J assignments (E-value above 1e-6), missing CDR3, stop codons, out-of-frame junctions, or ambiguous translated residues were removed. V3J clonotypes were defined by identical inferred V gene, J gene, and CDR3 amino acid sequence. Percentage overlap between repertoires was calculated by dividing the number of shared unique clonotypes by the size of the smaller repertoire. Richness of each repertoire was evaluated using RTK rarefaction, the Chao1 estimator, and Recon v2.1 estimates of unobserved clonotypes. OLGA was used to compute generation probabilities for all TCRbeta clonotypes that the gDNA method yielded from a few donors. What TCRdb holds here is the immuneACCESS table cut down to in-frame rearrangements. Part of the clones is not present; checked against another copy, under half of the missing clones reflect an unresolved V gene, and the others are unexplained. The V and J calls and clone size are taken from that table; D and trimming were inferred from the DNA. The sample yields fewer than 1.8 million clones; around 98.5% were counted once. Of the sample, about 0.35% is held by the ten largest clones.

The record originates from a study of shared clonotypes between healthy human individuals (TCRdb year 2020). As for the study more broadly: A couple of women and three men aged 18 to 49 years were included in the cohort. To increase sequencing depth and limit assay-specific biases, TCR repertoire library preparation and sequencing were carried out by different laboratories using diverse techniques. Blood TCR repertoires of a handful of healthy adults were deeply sequenced to estimate repertoire size and the extent of clonotype sharing between individuals. Per donor, leukapheresis produced somewhere between about 0.85 and 8.9 billion PBMCs. For each donor, CD4 naive and CD4 memory were each run on three plates, CD8 naive on two plates, and CD8 memory on one plate.

Paper-wide results and their limitations: When four donors were compared, the shared fraction of clonotypes was around 4.6% for naive CD4, around 3.5% for naive CD8, roughly 2.5% for memory CD4, and 0.35% to 0.5% for memory CD8. Estimated clonotype richness was generally larger for naive than for memory subsets. Pairwise subsampling indicated that sequencing depth was expected to affect the degree of clonotype sharing among donors. Because the study included only a small number of donors, the genetic and exposure-history diversity represented was limited. Sampling was restricted to blood, and TCR repertoires in tissue are likely to differ from TCR repertoires in blood. Higher generation probabilities were observed for clonotypes shared by all four sorted-subset donors than for non-shared clonotypes. Even with the large sequencing depth, rarefaction of the sorted-subset datasets indicated that sequencing was incomplete.

This sequence was found in a young man in good health. Source material: naive CD4+ T cells sorted from blood. Sample cell subset or site, as interpreted from the label and publication: CD45RA+ positively selected. The sequence joins TRBV5-5 to TRBJ2-5; 5 matching bases give a weak D call of TRBD1. CDR3 sequence: CASSLGGSLSGETQYF. The nucleotides read TGTGCCAGCAGCTTGGGGGGCTCTCTTTCAGGGGAGACCCAGTACTTC.